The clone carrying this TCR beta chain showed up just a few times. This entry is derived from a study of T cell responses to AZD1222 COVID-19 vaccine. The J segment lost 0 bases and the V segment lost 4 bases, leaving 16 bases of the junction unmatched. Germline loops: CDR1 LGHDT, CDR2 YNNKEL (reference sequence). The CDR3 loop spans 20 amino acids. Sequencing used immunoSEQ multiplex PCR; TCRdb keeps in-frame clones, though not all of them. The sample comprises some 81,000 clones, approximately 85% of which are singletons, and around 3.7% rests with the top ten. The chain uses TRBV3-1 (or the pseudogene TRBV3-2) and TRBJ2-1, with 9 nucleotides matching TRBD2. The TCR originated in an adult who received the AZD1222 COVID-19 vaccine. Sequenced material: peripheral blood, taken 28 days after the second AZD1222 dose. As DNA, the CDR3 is TGTGCCAGCAGCCTACGCGGGAATAGACTAGCGGATAGCTCCTACAATGAGCAGTTCTTC. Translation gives CASSLRGNRLADSSYNEQFF.